This T cell receptor (beta chain) was retrieved from a study of blood T cell repertoires in COVID-19. Study-wide background: COVID-19 samples from acute and convalescent phases originated in the United States, Italy and Spain.

Here immunoSEQ multiplex PCR was the method, and the copy in TCRdb shows in-frame clones only, minus some. The repertoire holds tens of thousands of clones, with around 85% as singletons. Germline-derived CDR1 and CDR2 are MNHEY and SVGAGI. The CDR3 sequence is 16 residues long. J was trimmed by 6 bases and V by 1 base; bases with no gene match: 7. The genes are TRBV6-5 and TRBJ2-1; 9 bases map to TRBD2. Sequencing input: peripheral blood. The clonotype comes from a woman in her 70s with active COVID-19. CDR3 DNA: TGTGCCAGCAGTTACTGGGGGGGGACTAGCAGCAATGAGCAGTTCTTC. It encodes CASSYWGGTSSNEQFF.